The 25 T cell receptor beta chains below all came from one sample that was sequenced in a study of T cells in Graves' hyperthyroidism and ophthalmopathy. Amplified TCR beta CDR3 regions derived from RNA transcripts. The HTBI primer set served for first-round RT-PCR of the TCR CDR3. Using its own MiXCR run on the multiplex PCR reads, TCRdb lists one record per CDR3 protein. The sample carries 450,000 to 700,000 distinct CDR3 sequences, around 45% recorded once. Sequencing used peripheral blood or thyroid tissue (not recorded which). The source is an adult woman with Graves' disease, either hyperthyroidism or ophthalmopathy (not recorded which).

This clonotype was picked up a small number of times. The chain carries TRBV19 and TRBJ1-5; weak D call: TRBD1 (6 bases). Trimming took off 8 bases at V and 0 bases at J, with 14 bases between the two ends. This CDR3 contains 15 residues. The germline V gene encodes CDR1 LNHDA and CDR2 SQIVND (reference sequence). The CDR3 loop is CASATGTTSNQPQHF. Here the CDR3 DNA reads TGTGCCAGTGCAACCGGGACAACTAGCAATCAGCCCCAGCATTTT.

The chain links TRBV2 to TRBJ1-1; no definite D call. Germline CDR1 reads SNHLY; CDR2 reads FYNNEI. V was cut by 4 bases and J by 8 bases, with 8 bases left in between. The CDR3 has 11 residues. CDR3 sequence (DNA): TGTGCCAGCAGTGTCGGGAGAGAAGCTTTCTTT. Its translation is CASSVGREAFF.

This clonotype was seen at least ten times. The rearrangement links TRBV4-1 to TRBJ1-4; TRBD1 agrees at 7 bases. The germline gives CDR1 MGHRA, CDR2 YSYEKL. Trimming cost V 1 base and J 7 bases; bases outside gene matches: 9. CDR3 length: 16 amino acids. The CDR3 DNA is TGCGCCAGCAGCCAAGGGGATGGGACAGCCCGTGAAAAACTGTTTTTT. Its protein is CASSQGDGTAREKLFF.

This clonotype was picked up one time. The chain joins TRBV2 to TRBJ1-5, with a possible D match to TRBD1 (6 bases). The CDR3 totals 16 residues. With 10 bases removed from V and 6 bases from J, the gap between germline ends came to 25 bases. The V gene's germline CDR1 is SNHLY and CDR2 FYNNEI. The CDR3 loop is CATGLAGGWSSQPQHF. The CDR3, as DNA: TGTGCCACAGGGCTAGCGGGGGGCTGGTCGAGTCAGCCCCAGCATTTT.

Concerning this clonotype: A much larger clone sits a single nucleotide away, making a read error possible. This chain links TRBV7-2 with TRBJ2-7; 7 nucleotides agree with TRBD1. V was clipped by 4 bases and J by 2 bases; unmatched bases: 14. The CDR3 has 17 amino acids. Germline V lookup: CDR1 SGHTA, CDR2 FQGNSA. CDR3 in amino acids: CASSSTAAGTEAYEQYF. Here the CDR3 DNA reads TGTGCCAGCAGCTCCACAGCAGCCGGGACAGAAGCCTACGAGCAGTACTTC.

This chain links TRBV9 with TRBJ2-2, with D perhaps matching TRBD1 (5 bases). Trimming cost V 0 bases and J 5 bases, with 8 bases left between them. The CDR3 loop spans 14 amino acids. The germline CDR1 and CDR2 sequences are SGDLS and YYNGEE. The CDR3 DNA sequence: TGTGCCAGCAGCGTAGTTCAGGGTACCGGGGAGCTGTTTTTT. Amino acid sequence: CASSVVQGTGELFF. The complete variable domain, with remaining parts taken from reference TRBV9 and TRBJ2-2, reads DSGVTQTPKHLITATGQRVTLRCSPRSGDLSVYWYQQSLDQGLQFLIQYYNGEERAKGNILERFSAQQFPDLHSELNLSSLELGDSALYFCASSVVQGTGELFFGEGSRLTVL.

The DNA for the CDR3 is TGTGCCAGCAGTTTTAGCGGGAGCCCCTACGAGCAGTACTTC. It translates to CASSFSGSPYEQYF. This sequence joins TRBV7-9 and TRBJ2-7; 9 bases are a match to TRBD2. Germline V gene data show CDR1 as SEHNR and CDR2 as FQNEAQ (reference sequence). The V and J ends lost 6 bases and 2 bases, in that order; junction bases with no gene match: 5. CDR3 length: 14 amino acids. Full variable domain (missing parts from reference TRBV7-9 and TRBJ2-7): DTGVSQNPRHKITKRGQNVTFRCDPISEHNRLYWYRQTLGQGPEFLTYFQNEAQLEKSRLLSDRFSAERPKGSFSTLEIQRTEQGDSAMYLCASSFSGSPYEQYFGPGTRLTVT.

The rearrangement links TRBV27 to TRBJ2-5; 8 positions match TRBD1. This CDR3 comprises 13 residues. In germline, CDR1 is MNHEY, CDR2 SMNVEV (reference sequence). Unmatched junction bases numbered 5, after V lost 6 bases and J lost 5 bases. The CDR3 spells CASRTGAKETQYF. CDR3 bases: TGTGCCAGCAGGACAGGGGCAAAGGAGACCCAGTACTTC.

The chain uses TRBV7-2 and TRBJ2-7; 8 nucleotides match TRBD2. Trimming cost V 3 bases and J 2 bases; bases outside gene matches: 3. CDR1 and CDR2 (germline): SGHTA, FQGNSA. The CDR3 is made up of 14 amino acids. For the CDR3, the DNA is TGTGCCAGCAGCTTGGGAGCGGGAGCCTACGAGCAGTACTTC. Translation gives CASSLGAGAYEQYF.

The table lists this clonotype with many counts. The chain uses TRBV4-1 and TRBJ1-2; 10 nucleotides agree with TRBD1. This CDR3 contains 15 residues. Germline CDR1 is MGHRA and CDR2 is YSYEKL. Trimming took 1 base from V and 5 from J; bases not matched to a gene: 4. CDR3 sequence (DNA): TGCGCCAGCAGCCAAGGGGGACAGGGGATTTATGGCTACACCTTC. Its translation is CASSQGGQGIYGYTF.

This rearrangement joins TRBV7-8 to TRBJ1-2, with 9 nucleotides matching TRBD1. CDR3 length: 15 amino acids. The ends lost 1 base at V and 5 bases at J; junction bases unmatched: 5. Germline lookup yields CDR1 SGHVS and CDR2 FQNEAQ. In DNA form, the CDR3 reads TGTGCCAGCAGCTTAGAGACAGGGGGGGAGTATGGCTACACCTTC. Translation gives CASSLETGGEYGYTF.

This clonotype was observed at least ten times. V gene TRBV7-2 combines with J gene TRBJ2-5; 7 bases are shared with TRBD2. Losses at the gene ends were 1 base for V and 1 base for J; bases not matched to a gene: 6. The CDR3 is 16 residues long. Germline-derived CDR1 and CDR2 are SGHTA and FQGNSA. DNA of the CDR3: TGTGCCAGCAGCTTAGGGTCTAGCGGAGTCCAAGAGACCCAGTACTTC. This gives the protein CASSLGSSGVQETQYF.

The gene calls are TRBV6-5 and TRBJ1-1; D gene ambiguous. Germline V gene sequence: CDR1 MNHEY, CDR2 SVGAGI. This CDR3 has 13 residues. V lost 7 bases and J lost 3, with 12 bases in between. In nucleotides, the CDR3 is TGTGCCAGCATCAGAGACGGAGACACTGAAGCTTTCTTT. It specifies CASIRDGDTEAFF.

This chain uses TRBV19 with TRBJ2-6, with 10 nucleotides matching TRBD1. The V gene's germline CDR1 is LNHDA and CDR2 SQIVND (reference sequence). The CDR3 is made up of 17 amino acids. The V segment lost 9 bases and the J segment 4 bases; nucleotides outside the gene matches: 12. The CDR3 bases are TGTGCCAGCAGCGCCGGGACAGGGGTCTCCGGGGCCAACGTCCTGACTTTC. Protein sequence: CASSAGTGVSGANVLTF.

This clonotype came up many times. The chain uses TRBV5-1 and TRBJ1-6; TRBD1 agrees at 11 bases. V gave up 4 bases and J gave up 9 bases; unmatched junction bases: 3. The CDR3 totals 14 residues. The germline V gene has CDR1 SGHRS and CDR2 YFSETQ. In nucleotides, the CDR3 is TGCGCCAGCAGCGATGGACAGGGGGCTTCACCCCTCCACTTT. Translation gives CASSDGQGASPLHF.

A remark on this clonotype: This could be a read error, since a much larger clone is one nucleotide away. This chain connects TRBV7-9 to TRBJ1-4; D is possibly TRBD1 (5 bases). The CDR3 sequence is 13 residues long. The V gene's germline CDR1 is SEHNR and CDR2 FQNEAQ (reference sequence). CDR3 amino acids: CASSFRGDEKLLF. The CDR3 DNA is TGTGCCAGCAGTTTCCGAGGGGATGAAAAACTGCTTTTT. Drawing the rest from reference TRBV7-9 and TRBJ1-4, the complete variable domain is DTGVSQNPRHKITKRGQNVTFRCDPISEHNRLYWYRQTLGQGPEFLTYFQNEAQLEKSRLLSDRFSAERPKGSFSTLEIQRTEQGDSAMYLCASSFRGDEKLLFGSGTQLSVL.

This clonotype has at least ten counts. The J gene is TRBJ2-7, the V gene TRBV5-1; weak D call: TRBD1 (5 bases). V lost 5 bases and J 0 bases, leaving 12 bases between the germline ends. This CDR3 region has 14 residues. Germline V CDR1 and CDR2: SGHRS, YFSETQ. CDR3 in DNA: TGCGCCAGCAGGGACATTCTACGCTCCTACGAGCAGTACTTC. It encodes CASRDILRSYEQYF.

This sequence joins TRBV7-9 and TRBJ2-6; 8 bases are shared with TRBD1. The CDR3 covers 16 residues. From germline, CDR1 is SEHNR and CDR2 FQNEAQ (reference sequence). With V trimmed by 5 bases and J by 4 bases, 7 bases remained unmatched. The CDR3 spells CASSGRTGIGANVLTF. CDR3 in DNA: TGTGCCAGCAGCGGAAGGACAGGGATCGGGGCCAACGTCCTGACTTTC.

This clonotype has ten or more counts. This chain joins TRBV20-1 and TRBJ2-2; TRBD2 aligns across 12 bases. Germline values: CDR1 DFQATT, CDR2 SNEGSKA (reference sequence). V lost 5 bases and J lost 4; bases outside the gene matches: 8. This CDR3 contains 16 residues. This CDR3 reads CSAPQTSGSGTGELFF. CDR3 coding DNA: TGCAGTGCTCCCCAGACTAGCGGGAGCGGCACCGGGGAGCTGTTTTTT.

This clonotype was counted at least ten times. CDR3 nucleotides: TGTGCCAGCAGCTTAGACACGTTTTCTGCTTTCTTT. Its protein is CASSLDTFSAFF. This rearrangement joins TRBV7-2 to TRBJ1-1, with D unresolved. The CDR3 loop spans 12 amino acids. Trimming cost V 1 base and J 11 bases, with 11 bases left between them. Germline CDR1 reads SGHTA; CDR2 reads FQGNSA.

Comments on this clonotype: The junction does not match germline at one end; this may be a read error. The chain is built from TRBV20-1 and TRBJ2-5, with 11 bases that match TRBD2. CDR1 is DFQATT and CDR2 is SNEGSKA in the germline V gene (reference sequence). This CDR3 contains 15 residues. The CDR3 coding sequence is TGCAGTGCCAGAGGGACTAGCGGAAACCAAGAGACCCAGTACTTC. It specifies CSARGTSGNQETQYF.

The chain couples TRBV28 to TRBJ1-1; possibly TRBD1 for D (5 bases). V was cut by 4 bases and J by 1 base, with 13 bases left in between. The CDR3 runs 15 residues. Germline CDR1 and CDR2: MDHEN and SYDVKM. As DNA, the CDR3 is TGTGCCAGCAGTTACCTGAGACAGTGGAACACTGAAGCTTTCTTT. It codes for CASSYLRQWNTEAFF.

The chain uses TRBV20-1 and TRBJ2-5; TRBD1 might be the D (5 bases). TRBJ2-7 matches the DNA end more closely, so the J call is doubtful. Looked up from germline, CDR1 is DFQATT and CDR2 is SNEGSKA (reference sequence). This CDR3 spans 13 amino acids. The CDR3 nucleotides are TGCAGTGCTAGAAAGCAGACAGACTACGAGCAGTACTTC. Its protein product is CSARKQTDYEQYF.

The V and J genes are TRBV10-3 and TRBJ2-2, with D possibly matching TRBD1 (5 bases). The V gene's germline CDR1 is ENHRY and CDR2 SYGVKD. V lost 10 bases to trimming and J lost 4 bases, with 16 bases between them. The CDR3 is 14 amino acids. CDR3 region: CASSKGQGTGELFF. The DNA of the CDR3 is TGTGCCAGCAGCAAAGGGCAGGGCACCGGGGAGCTGTTTTTT.

Regarding this clonotype: One junction end does not reproduce the germline sequence, and a read error may be involved. This rearrangement joins TRBV7-9 to TRBJ2-7; 11 nucleotides align to TRBD2. Germline values: CDR1 SEHNR, CDR2 FQNEAQ (reference sequence). The CDR3 contains 17 residues. The CDR3 nucleotides read TGTGCCAGCAGCGCTCCACTAGCGGGAGTGTACACCGGGGAGCTGTACTTC. Its protein is CASSAPLAGVYTGELYF.